The present TCR beta chain was sequenced within a study of blood T cell repertoires in COVID-19. Looking at the study overall: From T cells, B-cell-depleted T cells, or PBMCs came the material, which was cDNA or gDNA.

J gave up 3 bases and V 2 bases, and 7 bases lay outside the gene matches. The CDR3 contains 15 residues. Germline CDR1 reads SGHAT; CDR2 reads FQDESV (reference sequence). Original processing notes: Estimation of nucleated cell counts was performed using reference gene primer amplification. TCRdb's copy holds only in-frame clones and misses some; the assay was immunoSEQ multiplex PCR. V, J and clone size are those of that table, while D and trimming were read from the DNA. This sample has 70,000 or so clones, with about 89% found just once. The source is a man aged 60 to 69 with acute or convalescent COVID-19. V and J are TRBV11-1 and TRBJ2-7; 7 nucleotides align to TRBD1. Sequencing used peripheral blood. The CDR3 is CASSLTMGQLYEQYF. The CDR3 DNA sequence: TGTGCCAGCAGCTTAACAATGGGACAGCTCTACGAGCAGTACTTC.